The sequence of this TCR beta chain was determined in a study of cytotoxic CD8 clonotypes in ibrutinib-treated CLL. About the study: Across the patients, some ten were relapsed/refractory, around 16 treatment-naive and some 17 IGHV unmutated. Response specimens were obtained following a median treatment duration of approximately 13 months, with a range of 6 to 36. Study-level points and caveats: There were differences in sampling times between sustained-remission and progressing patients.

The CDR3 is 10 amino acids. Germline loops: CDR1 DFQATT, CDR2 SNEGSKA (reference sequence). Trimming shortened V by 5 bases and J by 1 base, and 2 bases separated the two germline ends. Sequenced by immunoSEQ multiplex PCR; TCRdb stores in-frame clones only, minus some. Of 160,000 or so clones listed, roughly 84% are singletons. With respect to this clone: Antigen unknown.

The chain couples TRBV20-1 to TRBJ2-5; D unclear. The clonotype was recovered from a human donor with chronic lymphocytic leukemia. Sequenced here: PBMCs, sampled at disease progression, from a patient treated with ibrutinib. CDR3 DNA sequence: TGCAGTGCTTCCCAAGAGACCCAGTACTTC. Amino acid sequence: CSASQETQYF.